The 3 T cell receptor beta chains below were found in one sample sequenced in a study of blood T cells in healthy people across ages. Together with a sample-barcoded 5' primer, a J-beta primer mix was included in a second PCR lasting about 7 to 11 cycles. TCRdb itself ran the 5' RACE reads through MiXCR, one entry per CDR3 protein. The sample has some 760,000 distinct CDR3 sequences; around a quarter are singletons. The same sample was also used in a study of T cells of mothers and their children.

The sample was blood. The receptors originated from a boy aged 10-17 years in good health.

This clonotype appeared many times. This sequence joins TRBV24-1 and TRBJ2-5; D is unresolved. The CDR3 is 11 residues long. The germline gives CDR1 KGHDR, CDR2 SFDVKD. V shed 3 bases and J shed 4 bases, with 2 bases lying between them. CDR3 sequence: CATSDGETQYF. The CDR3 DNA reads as TGTGCCACCAGTGATGGAGAGACCCAGTACTTC.

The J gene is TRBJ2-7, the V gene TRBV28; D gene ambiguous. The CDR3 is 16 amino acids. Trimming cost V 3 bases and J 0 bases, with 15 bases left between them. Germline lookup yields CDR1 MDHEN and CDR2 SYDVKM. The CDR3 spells CASSFDGPLGSYEQYF. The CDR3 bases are TGTGCCAGCAGTTTTGATGGACCCTTGGGCTCCTACGAGCAGTACTTC.

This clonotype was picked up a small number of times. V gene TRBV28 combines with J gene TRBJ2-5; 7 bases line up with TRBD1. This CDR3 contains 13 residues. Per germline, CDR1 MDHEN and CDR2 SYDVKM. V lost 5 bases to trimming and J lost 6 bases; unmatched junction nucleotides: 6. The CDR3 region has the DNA TGTGCCAGCAGTCCCAGGGACAGACAGACCCAGTACTTC. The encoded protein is CASSPRDRQTQYF.